This T cell receptor (beta chain) came from a study of a mutant IDH1 vaccine in newly diagnosed glioma. The overall study: Treatment recipients were around 62% male and about 40% female, and their mean age was approximately 42 years. It was radiotherapy, temozolomide, or both that patients received previously, with most receiving both.

Time point: baseline, week 1 (first vaccination visit). Treatment here: pre-vaccination baseline after standard-of-care therapy. Method: immunoSEQ multiplex PCR; TCRdb's copy keeps in-frame clones and lacks some. Of around 56,000 clones in the sample, 91% were seen once. V was clipped by 5 bases and J by 8 bases, with 18 bases between them. The CDR3 length is 14 residues. Germline CDR1 reads SGHVS; CDR2 reads FQNEAQ. The sample here was PBMCs, taken from a glioma patient treated with radiotherapy, temozolomide or both. The receptor comes from a man aged 50-59 years with glioma. The V gene is TRBV7-8, the J gene TRBJ1-1, with a weak D call TRBD1 (5 bases). CDR3 protein: CASSARTGTREAFF. The CDR3 region has the DNA TGTGCCAGCAGCGCCCGAACTGGGACGAGAGAAGCTTTCTTT.